This TCR beta chain was obtained from a study of T-cell reconstitution after alpha-beta-depleted transplantation in children. TCRbeta library preparation incorporated unique molecular identifiers. TCRdb re-called the PCR reads through MiXCR, storing one row per CDR3 protein. The repertoire consists of approximately 980,000 distinct CDR3 sequences, with about 29% occurring once and the leading ten covering over 25%. Trimming shortened V by 3 bases and J by 3 bases, and 6 bases separated the two germline ends. There are 12 residues in the CDR3. Germline-derived CDR1 and CDR2 are LGHDT and YNNKEL (reference sequence). Study findings and constraints: The origin of high day-60 TCRbeta diversity in some patients lay in surviving recipient T cells and thymic progenitors. Several hundred rapidly expanded clones from non-depleted graft cells reportedly supplied alpha-beta T cells about two months post-transplant. Newly generated T cells supplied most T-cell counts and diversity one year post-transplant.

Worth noting for this clonotype: As yet, its antigen is unknown.

The rearrangement joins TRBV3-1 to TRBJ2-7, with no clear D. This specimen consisted of PBMCs, mostly from graft donor cells, obtained 360 days after TCRalphabeta/CD19-depleted stem cell transplant. The TCR comes from a boy in the first two years of life who had a stem cell transplant for SCID, so the T cells may come from the graft donor. The CDR3 here is CASSQRDYEQYF. The CDR3 coding sequence is TGTGCCAGCAGCCAGCGAGACTACGAGCAGTACTTC.